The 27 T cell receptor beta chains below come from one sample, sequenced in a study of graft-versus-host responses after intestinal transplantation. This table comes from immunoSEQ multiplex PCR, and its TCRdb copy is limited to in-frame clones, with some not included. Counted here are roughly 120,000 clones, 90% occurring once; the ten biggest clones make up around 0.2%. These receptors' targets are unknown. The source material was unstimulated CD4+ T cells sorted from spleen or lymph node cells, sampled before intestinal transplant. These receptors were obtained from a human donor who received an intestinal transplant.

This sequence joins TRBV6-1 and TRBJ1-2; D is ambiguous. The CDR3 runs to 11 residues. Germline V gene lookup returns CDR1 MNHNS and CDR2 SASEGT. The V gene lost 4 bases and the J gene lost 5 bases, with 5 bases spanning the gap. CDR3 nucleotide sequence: TGTGCCAGCAGTGCGCGATATGGCTACACCTTC. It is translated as CASSARYGYTF.

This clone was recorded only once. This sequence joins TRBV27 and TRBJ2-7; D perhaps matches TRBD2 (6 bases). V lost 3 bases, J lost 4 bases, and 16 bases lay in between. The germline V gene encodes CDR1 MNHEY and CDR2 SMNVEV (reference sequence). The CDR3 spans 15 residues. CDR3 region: CASSFQASARYEQYF. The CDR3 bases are TGTGCCAGCAGTTTTCAGGCTAGCGCGAGGTACGAGCAGTACTTC.

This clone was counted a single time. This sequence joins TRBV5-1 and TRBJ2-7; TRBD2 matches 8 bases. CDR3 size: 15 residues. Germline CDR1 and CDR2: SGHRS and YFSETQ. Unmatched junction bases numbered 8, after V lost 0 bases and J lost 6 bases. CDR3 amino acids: CASSLAGTSPTEQYF. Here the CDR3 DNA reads TGCGCCAGCAGCTTGGCGGGGACTAGTCCCACCGAGCAGTACTTC.

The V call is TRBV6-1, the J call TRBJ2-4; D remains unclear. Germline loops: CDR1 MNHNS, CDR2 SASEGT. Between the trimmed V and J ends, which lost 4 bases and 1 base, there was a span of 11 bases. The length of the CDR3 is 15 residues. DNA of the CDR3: TGTGCCAGCAGTGCCGGGTCTGAGGCCAAAAACATTCAGTACTTC. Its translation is CASSAGSEAKNIQYF.

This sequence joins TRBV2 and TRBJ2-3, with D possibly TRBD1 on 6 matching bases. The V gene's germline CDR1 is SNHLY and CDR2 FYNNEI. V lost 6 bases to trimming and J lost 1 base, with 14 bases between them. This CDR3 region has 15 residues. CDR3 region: CASSDINRGTDTQYF. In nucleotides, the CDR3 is TGTGCCAGCAGCGATATTAACAGGGGCACAGATACGCAGTATTTT.

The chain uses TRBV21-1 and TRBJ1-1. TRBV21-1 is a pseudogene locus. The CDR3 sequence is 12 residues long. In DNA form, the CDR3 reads TGTGCCAGCAGCAGGGGGGACACTGAAGCTTTCTTT. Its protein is CASSRGDTEAFF.

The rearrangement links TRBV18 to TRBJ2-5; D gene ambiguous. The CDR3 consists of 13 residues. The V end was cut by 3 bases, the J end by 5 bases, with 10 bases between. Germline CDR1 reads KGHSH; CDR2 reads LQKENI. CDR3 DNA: TGTGCCAGCTCACCCCGGCGGCCGGAGACCCAGTACTTC. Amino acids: CASSPRRPETQYF.

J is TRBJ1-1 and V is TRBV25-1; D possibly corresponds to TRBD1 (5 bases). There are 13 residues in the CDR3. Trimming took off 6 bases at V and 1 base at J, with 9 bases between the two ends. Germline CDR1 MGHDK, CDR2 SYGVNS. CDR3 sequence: CASRGRENTEAFF. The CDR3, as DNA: TGTGCCAGCAGGGGGCGTGAGAACACTGAAGCTTTCTTT.

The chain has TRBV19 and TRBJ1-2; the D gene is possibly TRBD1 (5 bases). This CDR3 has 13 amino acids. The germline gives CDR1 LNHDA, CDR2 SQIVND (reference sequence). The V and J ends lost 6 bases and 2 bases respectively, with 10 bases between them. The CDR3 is CASSKEGNYGYTF. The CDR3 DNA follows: TGTGCCAGTAGCAAGGAGGGGAACTATGGCTACACCTTC.

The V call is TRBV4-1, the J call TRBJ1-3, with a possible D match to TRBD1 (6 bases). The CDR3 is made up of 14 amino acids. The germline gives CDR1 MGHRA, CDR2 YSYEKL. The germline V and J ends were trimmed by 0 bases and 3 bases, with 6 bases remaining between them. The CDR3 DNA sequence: TGCGCCAGCAGCCAAGACAGGGGTGGAAACACCATATATTTT. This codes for CASSQDRGGNTIYF.

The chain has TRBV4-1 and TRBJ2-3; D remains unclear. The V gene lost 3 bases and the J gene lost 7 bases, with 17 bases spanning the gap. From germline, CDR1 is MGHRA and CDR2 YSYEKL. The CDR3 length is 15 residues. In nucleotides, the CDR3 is TGCGCCAGCAGCCAGTCTGAGGAGAGTCGAAATACGCAGTATTTT. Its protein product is CASSQSEESRNTQYF.

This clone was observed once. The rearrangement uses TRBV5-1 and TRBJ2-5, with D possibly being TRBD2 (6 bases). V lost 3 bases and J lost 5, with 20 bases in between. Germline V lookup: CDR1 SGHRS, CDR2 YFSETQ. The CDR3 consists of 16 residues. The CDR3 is CASSWSRGSDGETQYF. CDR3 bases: TGCGCCAGCAGCTGGAGTCGGGGGTCGGATGGTGAGACCCAGTACTTC. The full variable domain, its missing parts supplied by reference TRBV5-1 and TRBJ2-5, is KAGVTQTPRYLIKTRGQQVTLSCSPISGHRSVSWYQQTPGQGLQFLFEYFSETQRNKGNFPGRFSGRQFSNSRSEMNVSTLELGDSALYLCASSWSRGSDGETQYFGPGTRLLVL.

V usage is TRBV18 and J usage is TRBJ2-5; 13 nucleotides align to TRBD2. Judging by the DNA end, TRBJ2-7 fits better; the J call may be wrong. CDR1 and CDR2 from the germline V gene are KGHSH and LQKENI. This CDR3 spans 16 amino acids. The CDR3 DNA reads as TGTGCCAGCTCACTAAGACTAGCGGGAGGCCCCTACGAGCAGTACTTC. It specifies CASSLRLAGGPYEQYF.

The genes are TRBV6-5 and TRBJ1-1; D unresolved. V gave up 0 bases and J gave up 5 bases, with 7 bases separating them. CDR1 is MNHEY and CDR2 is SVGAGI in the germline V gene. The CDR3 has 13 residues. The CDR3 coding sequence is TGTGCCAGCAGTTACTCGGAGATTACTGAAGCTTTCTTT. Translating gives CASSYSEITEAFF.

CDR3 bases: TGTGCCAGCAGTCGCCCGGGACAGGGACGCGGCTACACCTTC. Translation: CASSRPGQGRGYTF. The rearrangement uses TRBV28 and TRBJ1-2; TRBD1 agrees at 9 bases. CDR1 and CDR2 (germline): MDHEN, SYDVKM. Trimming removed 5 bases from V and 8 bases from J; junction bases left unmatched: 9. CDR3 size: 14 residues.

The CDR3 spells CASSAGVKNTGELFF. The CDR3 DNA follows: TGTGCCAGTAGTGCAGGGGTTAAGAACACCGGGGAGCTGTTTTTT. The chain combines TRBV19 with TRBJ2-2, with a tentative D call TRBD1 (6 bases). The CDR3 spans 15 residues. V was cut by 5 bases and J by 1 base, with 11 bases left in between. Germline V CDR1 and CDR2: LNHDA, SQIVND (reference sequence).

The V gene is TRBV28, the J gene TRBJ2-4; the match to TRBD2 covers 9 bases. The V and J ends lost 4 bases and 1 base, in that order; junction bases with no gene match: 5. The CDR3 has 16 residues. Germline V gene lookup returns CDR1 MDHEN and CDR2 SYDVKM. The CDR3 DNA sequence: TGTGCCAGCAGTTCCCTAGCGGGAAAGGCCAAAAACATTCAGTACTTC. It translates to CASSSLAGKAKNIQYF. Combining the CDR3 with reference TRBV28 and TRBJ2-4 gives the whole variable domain DVKVTQSSRYLVKRTGEKVFLECVQDMDHENMFWYRQDPGLGLRLIYFSYDVKMKEKGDIPEGYSVSREKKERFSLILESASTNQTSMYLCASSSLAGKAKNIQYFGAGTRLSVL.

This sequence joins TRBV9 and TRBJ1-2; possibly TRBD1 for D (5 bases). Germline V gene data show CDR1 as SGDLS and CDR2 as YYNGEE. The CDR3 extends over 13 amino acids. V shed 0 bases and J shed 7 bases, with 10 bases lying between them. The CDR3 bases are TGTGCCAGCAGCGTAGGTGGGCAGGGTGGCTACACCTTC. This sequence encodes CASSVGGQGGYTF.

The CDR3 nucleotides read TGTGCCAGCTTAAAGGGGGTCGGGACTACTGAAAAACTGTTTTTT. Protein sequence: CASLKGVGTTEKLFF. The chain carries TRBV21-1 and TRBJ1-4. TRBV21-1 has pseudogene status. This CDR3 is 15 amino acids long.

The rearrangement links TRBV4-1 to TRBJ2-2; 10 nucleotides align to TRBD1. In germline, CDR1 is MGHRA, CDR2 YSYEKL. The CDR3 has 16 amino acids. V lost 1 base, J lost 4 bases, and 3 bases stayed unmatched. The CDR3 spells CASSQVWTGGTGELFF. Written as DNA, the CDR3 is TGCGCCAGCAGCCAAGTATGGACAGGGGGCACCGGGGAGCTGTTTTTT.

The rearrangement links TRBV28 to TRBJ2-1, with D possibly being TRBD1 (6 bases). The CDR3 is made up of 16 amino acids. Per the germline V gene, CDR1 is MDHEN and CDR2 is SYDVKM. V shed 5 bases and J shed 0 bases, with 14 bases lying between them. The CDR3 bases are TGTGCCAGCAGTGATCGGACAGCGAGCTCCTACAATGAGCAGTTCTTC. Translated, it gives CASSDRTASSYNEQFF. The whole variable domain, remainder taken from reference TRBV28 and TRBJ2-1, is DVKVTQSSRYLVKRTGEKVFLECVQDMDHENMFWYRQDPGLGLRLIYFSYDVKMKEKGDIPEGYSVSREKKERFSLILESASTNQTSMYLCASSDRTASSYNEQFFGPGTRLTVL.

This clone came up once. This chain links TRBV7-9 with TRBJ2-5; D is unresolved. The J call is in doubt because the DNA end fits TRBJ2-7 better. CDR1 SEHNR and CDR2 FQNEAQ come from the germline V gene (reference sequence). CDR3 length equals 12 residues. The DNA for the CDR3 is TGTGCCAGCAGCTTGTACGACTACGAGCAGTACTTC. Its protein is CASSLYDYEQYF.

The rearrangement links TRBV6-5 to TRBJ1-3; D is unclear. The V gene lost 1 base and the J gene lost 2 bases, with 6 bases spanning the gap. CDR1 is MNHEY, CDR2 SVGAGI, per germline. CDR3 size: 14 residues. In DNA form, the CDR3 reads TGTGCCAGCAGTTACTACAGAACTGGAAACACCATATATTTT. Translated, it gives CASSYYRTGNTIYF.

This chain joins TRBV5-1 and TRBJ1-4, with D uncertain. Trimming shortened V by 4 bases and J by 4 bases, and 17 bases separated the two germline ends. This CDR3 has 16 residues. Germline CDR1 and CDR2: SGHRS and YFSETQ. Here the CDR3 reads CASSRGVLTDNEKLFF. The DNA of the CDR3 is TGCGCCAGCAGCCGCGGGGTCCTGACTGATAATGAAAAACTGTTTTTT.

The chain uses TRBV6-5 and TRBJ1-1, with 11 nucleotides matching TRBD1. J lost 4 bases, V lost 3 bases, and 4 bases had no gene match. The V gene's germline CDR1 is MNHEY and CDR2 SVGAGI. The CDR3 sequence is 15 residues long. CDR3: CASSYGTGGFTEAFF. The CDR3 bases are TGTGCCAGCAGTTATGGGACAGGGGGGTTCACTGAAGCTTTCTTT.

CDR3 residues: CASRMTAPISTDTQYF. The CDR3 nucleotides are TGTGCCAGTAGGATGACAGCCCCTATTTCCACAGATACGCAGTATTTT. The gene calls are TRBV19 and TRBJ2-3, with D maybe TRBD1 (5 bases). The V end was cut by 6 bases, the J end by 2 bases, with 18 bases between. In germline, CDR1 is LNHDA, CDR2 SQIVND (reference sequence). The CDR3 runs to 16 residues.

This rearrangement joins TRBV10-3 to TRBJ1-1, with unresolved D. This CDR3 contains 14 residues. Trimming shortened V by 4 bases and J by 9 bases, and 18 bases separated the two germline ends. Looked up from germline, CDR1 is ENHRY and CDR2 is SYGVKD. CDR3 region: CAISATKTDEKAFF. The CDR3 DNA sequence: TGTGCCATCAGTGCAACCAAAACAGACGAGAAAGCTTTCTTT.